These T cell receptor beta chains were read from a single sample in a study of CD8+ T cells in alopecia areata. TCRdb keeps only in-frame clones here, not all; method: immunoSEQ multiplex PCR. The profile shows approximately 180,000 clones, over 50% of them singletons. Sequencing was performed on CD4+ T cells sorted from blood, taken at week 0. These receptors all stem from a human donor with alopecia areata. Each CDR3 is given with its conserved first and last residue. A D gene is named only where the DNA matches it firmly. A row's size may be missing; if present it is once, few, many or a size class.

d_call	v_call	j_call	clone_size	cdr3_nt	cdr3_aa
.	TRBV30	TRBJ2-1	.	TGTGCCTGGCGGTCCCCCTACAATGAGCAGTTCTTC	CAWRSPYNEQFF
.	TRBV10-3	TRBJ2-7	few	TGTGCCATTGGTCTCGACGCATCCGAGCAGTACTTC	CAIGLDASEQYF
.	TRBV29-1	TRBJ2-5	.	TGCAGCGGGGACAGTGACGGGGGAGAGACCCAGTACTTC	CSGDSDGGETQYF
.	TRBV21-1	TRBJ1-5	many	TGTGCCAGCAGCAAAGGGAGACAGGCAACCCGGGTCGGTCAGCCCCAGCATTTT	CASSKGRQATRVGQPQHF
TRBD1	TRBV29-1	TRBJ2-7	.	TGCAGCGTGGCAGGGGGTAACCACGAGCAGTACTTC	CSVAGGNHEQYF
.	TRBV27	TRBJ2-1	.	TGTGCCAGCAGTTTAAGACAGGGAGGCCTTAGCGATGAGCAGTTCTTC	CASSLRQGGLSDEQFF
.	TRBV7-3	TRBJ1-5	.	TGTGCCAGCAGCTTAAGTGGGGGCAATCAGCCCCAGCATTTT	CASSLSGGNQPQHF
.	TRBV2	TRBJ1-5	.	TGTGCCAGCAGTGAAAGTGGGAACAATCAGCCCCAGCATTTT	CASSESGNNQPQHF
.	TRBV19	TRBJ2-5	.	TGTGCCAGTAGTCCCCGGGCCCAAGAGACCCAGTACTTC	CASSPRAQETQYF
.	TRBV2	TRBJ1-2	few	TGTGCCAGCAGTCAACTCAAGAGGGACTATGGCTACACCTTC	CASSQLKRDYGYTF
TRBD1	TRBV2	TRBJ1-2	.	TGTGCCAGCAGTGTGGACAGGGACTATGGCTACACCTTC	CASSVDRDYGYTF
.	TRBV7-6	TRBJ1-6	.	TGTGCCAGCAGCTTAGTGGGTGCGGGGGGTAATTCACCCCTCCACTTT	CASSLVGAGGNSPLHF
.	TRBV4-2	TRBJ2-2	.	TGTGCCAGCAGCCAAGATTGGAGGGACACCGGGGAGCTGTTTTTT	CASSQDWRDTGELFF
.	TRBV7-9	TRBJ1-6	.	TGTGCCAGCAGCTTGGTCTCCAGTGAGACTTCACCCCTCCACTTT	CASSLVSSETSPLHF
.	TRBV4-1	TRBJ2-2	.	TGCGCCAGCAGCCCCAGGACCGGGGAGCTGTTTTTT	CASSPRTGELFF
TRBD1	TRBV29-1	TRBJ2-3	few	TGCAGCGCCGTGGACAGGTTAACGCAGTATTTT	CSAVDRLTQYF
.	TRBV2	TRBJ2-5	once	TGTGCCAGCACCCCCAAAGAGACCCAGTACTTC	CASTPKETQYF
TRBD1	TRBV29-1	TRBJ1-2	.	TGCAGCGTTGAAGATTATGTCAGGGGGAACTATGGCTACACCTTC	CSVEDYVRGNYGYTF
.	TRBV2	TRBJ2-3	.	TGTGCCAGCAGCCGACGGGGAGTAGATACGCAGTATTTT	CASSRRGVDTQYF
.	TRBV6-5	TRBJ1-3	.	TGTGCCAGCAAAGACTCCTCTGGAAACACCATATATTTT	CASKDSSGNTIYF
.	TRBV9	TRBJ1-2	.	TGTGCCAGCAGCGTTACCCTGAACTATGGCTACACCTTC	CASSVTLNYGYTF
TRBD1	TRBV6-6	TRBJ2-7	.	TGTGCCGGCAGTTACCCCGGGACAGGCGGAATGGAGCAGTACTTC	CAGSYPGTGGMEQYF
.	TRBV30	TRBJ1-1	few	TGTGCCTGGAACGGACGAGAAGCTTTCTTT	CAWNGREAFF
TRBD1	TRBV7-8	TRBJ1-2	.	TGTGCCAGCAGCTTAGCCCCGGGACAGGGGGCACTATATGGCTACACCTTC	CASSLAPGQGALYGYTF
.	TRBV7-2	TRBJ1-2	few	TGTGCCAGCGTTCGAGGTGTCAGGGATTATGGCTACACCTTC	CASVRGVRDYGYTF
.	TRBV29-1	TRBJ2-2	few	TGCAGCGTCGACCAACGACAGACCGGGGAGCTGTTTTTT	CSVDQRQTGELFF
TRBD1	TRBV6-6	TRBJ1-1	.	TGTGCCAGCTTCCCCCTCGGGACAGACACTGAAGCTTTCTTT	CASFPLGTDTEAFF
.	TRBV30	TRBJ2-2	once	TGTGCCTGGAGTCGTCGAGTTGGGGAGCTGTTTTTT	CAWSRRVGELFF
TRBD2	TRBV25-1	TRBJ2-5	.	TGTGCCAGCAGACTAGCGGGGGGGCCAGAGACCCAGTACTTC	CASRLAGGPETQYF
.	TRBV30	TRBJ1-1	once	TGTGCCTGGAGAGGGGGTCGGGTCGGACCGAACACTGAAGCTTTCTTT	CAWRGGRVGPNTEAFF
.	TRBV7-9	TRBJ1-6	few	TGTGCCAGCAGCTTGGATAATTCACCCCTCCACTTT	CASSLDNSPLHF
TRBD1	TRBV7-9	TRBJ1-1	.	TGTGCCAGCAGCTCGGGACAGGTTAATGCAGCTTTCTTT	CASSSGQVNAAFF
TRBD1	TRBV30	TRBJ2-7	.	TGTGCCTGGAGTCGGACAGGGGGTCGCTACGAGCAGTACTTC	CAWSRTGGRYEQYF
TRBD1	TRBV30	TRBJ1-1	few	TGTGCCTGGAGAAGTCGGACAGGCGCAGCTTTCTTT	CAWRSRTGAAFF
.	TRBV27	TRBJ2-7	.	TGTGCCAGCAGTTGGCAGGGGAGAGGCTACGAGCAGTACTTC	CASSWQGRGYEQYF
TRBD2	TRBV5-6	TRBJ2-3	.	TGTGCCAGCAGCTGGGACTATTCGGGGCAGTATTTT	CASSWDYSGQYF
TRBD2	TRBV11-3	TRBJ2-3	.	TGTGCCAGCAGCGTCCTAGCGGGGGGTTCAGATACGCAGTATTTT	CASSVLAGGSDTQYF
.	TRBV6-1	TRBJ2-7	.	TGTGCCAGCAGTGGACAGCCCTACGAGCAGTACTTC	CASSGQPYEQYF
.	TRBV19	TRBJ2-7	.	TGTGCCACCCTAGGGGCGGGGAGCTCCTACGAGCAGTACTTC	CATLGAGSSYEQYF
TRBD1	TRBV29-1	TRBJ2-2	.	TGCAGCGTACAGGGGAGCGGGGAGCTGTTTTTT	CSVQGSGELFF
.	TRBV7-9	TRBJ2-7	few	TGTGCCAGCAGCAAAAGCAGTACCTACGAGCAGTACTTC	CASSKSSTYEQYF
.	TRBV7-3	TRBJ2-5	.	TGTGCCAGCGGTAGCGGTCCGCAAGAGACCCAGTACTTC	CASGSGPQETQYF
.	TRBV29-1	TRBJ2-7	few	TGCAGCGTTGCGGCTAGCGTGCGCTCCTACGAGCAGTACTTC	CSVAASVRSYEQYF
.	TRBV12-5	TRBJ2-5	.	TGTGCTAGTGGTTTGAAATGGGGCCAAGAGACCCAGTACTTC	CASGLKWGQETQYF
TRBD1	TRBV4-1	TRBJ2-7	.	TGCGCCAGCAGCTACAGGGGGCCTTCCTACGAGCAGTACTTC	CASSYRGPSYEQYF
.	TRBV12-5	TRBJ2-5	many	TGTGCTAGTGGTCAGGGAGTCACTCAAGAGACCCAGTACTTC	CASGQGVTQETQYF
TRBD1	TRBV10-3	TRBJ1-1	.	TGTGCCATCAAGAGGACAGGAGAAAGTAACACTGAAGCTTTCTTT	CAIKRTGESNTEAFF